Listed here is a single T cell receptor beta chain. Its target is not known. The sample originates from a study of T cells after yellow fever vaccination. For the study at large: Fractions containing few cells were prepared with SMART-Seq v4 Ultra Low Input. Study-wide results and caveats: From the bulk population, abundant clonotypes could contaminate and appear within FACS-sorted repertoires. Booster samples showed a return of most primary-vaccination clones (approximately 96% CD4, 88% CD8).

Researchers made TCR cDNA using 5'RACE template switching, and this step added a universal primer site and UMIs. A single record per CDR3 protein comes from TCRdb applying MiXCR to the 5' RACE reads. This sample has 300,000 to 350,000 distinct CDR3 sequences, with about 10% found just once. The sequence was obtained from a young man who received the YFV17D yellow fever vaccine. Sample: CD4+ T cells sorted from PBMCs, taken 45 days after the yellow fever booster vaccination.

The CDR3 DNA sequence: TGCGCCAGCAGCGCATCGGTAGCCTCTAGCACAGATACGCAGTATTTT. It codes for CASSASVASSTDTQYF. The chain has TRBV5-1 and TRBJ2-3, with D uncertain. CDR1 and CDR2 from the germline V gene are SGHRS and YFSETQ. V was shortened by 4 bases and J by 0 bases, with 15 bases between the two germline ends. The CDR3 length is 16 residues. Full variable domain (remainder filled in from reference TRBV5-1 and TRBJ2-3): KAGVTQTPRYLIKTRGQQVTLSCSPISGHRSVSWYQQTPGQGLQFLFEYFSETQRNKGNFPGRFSGRQFSNSRSEMNVSTLELGDSALYLCASSASVASSTDTQYFGPGTRLTVL.